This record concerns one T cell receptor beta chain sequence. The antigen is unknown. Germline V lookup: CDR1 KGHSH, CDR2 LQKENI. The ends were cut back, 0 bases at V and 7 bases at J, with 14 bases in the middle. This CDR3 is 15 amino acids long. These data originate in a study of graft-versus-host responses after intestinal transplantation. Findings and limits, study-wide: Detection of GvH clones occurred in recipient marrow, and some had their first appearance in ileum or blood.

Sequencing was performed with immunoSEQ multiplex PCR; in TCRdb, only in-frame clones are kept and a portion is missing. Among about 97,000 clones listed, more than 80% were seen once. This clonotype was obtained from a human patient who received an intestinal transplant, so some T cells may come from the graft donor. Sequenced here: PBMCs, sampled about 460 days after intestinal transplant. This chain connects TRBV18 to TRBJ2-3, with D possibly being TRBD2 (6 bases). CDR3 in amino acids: CASSPPEGFPYTQYF. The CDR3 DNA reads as TGTGCCAGCTCACCACCGGAGGGGTTCCCGTATACGCAGTATTTT.